The next 13 T cell receptor beta chains were all read from a single sample in a study of post-analysis software for immune sequencing data. Findings and caveats of the study: TRBV segments more frequent in patients than in controls numbered a few and included TRBV5-6, TRBV5-1 and TRBV20-1.

These receptors have no identified antigens. Each TCR beta cDNA library carried unique molecular identifiers. One entry per CDR3 protein, called by TCRdb with MiXCR from the PCR reads. This table has about 680,000 distinct CDR3 sequences, 59% appearing once. Sequencing used blood. The source of these receptors is a girl aged 2 to 10 with multiple sclerosis.

In this sample, this clonotype turned up a few times. A junction end diverges from the germline sequence, so it may reflect a read error. This chain joins TRBV2 and TRBJ2-3; D perhaps matches TRBD2 (5 bases). CDR1 is SNHLY, CDR2 FYNNEI, per germline. CDR3 size: 14 residues. CDR3 in amino acids: CASSEGLSTDTQYF. The CDR3 region has the DNA TGTGCTAGCAGTGAGGGTCTTAGCACAGATACGCAGTATTTT.

V gene TRBV10-2 combines with J gene TRBJ2-3; TRBD2 matches 7 bases. The CDR3 totals 13 residues. From germline, CDR1 is WSHSY and CDR2 SAAADI. The ends lost 10 bases at V and 3 bases at J; junction bases unmatched: 7. CDR3 residues: CATRDYWTDTQYF. The CDR3 coding sequence is TGCGCCACCAGGGACTATTGGACAGATACGCAGTATTTT.

There are a few counts of this clonotype. The V gene is TRBV15, the J gene TRBJ2-3, with unresolved D. In germline, CDR1 is LNHNV, CDR2 YYDKDF (reference sequence). CDR3 size: 13 residues. With 0 bases removed from V and 4 bases from J, the gap between germline ends came to 5 bases. CDR3 DNA sequence: TGTGCCACCAGCAGAGAACCGGCAGATACGCAGTATTTT. Encoded protein: CATSREPADTQYF.

This rearrangement joins TRBV27 to TRBJ1-5; maybe TRBD1 (5 bases). Germline V gene sequence: CDR1 MNHEY, CDR2 SMNVEV (reference sequence). V was pared by 2 bases and J by 7 bases, with 15 bases between. There are 15 residues in the CDR3. CDR3 in amino acids: CASSLGTSGWQPQHF. The CDR3 bases are TGTGCCAGCAGTTTAGGGACGTCGGGGTGGCAGCCCCAGCATTTT.

The chain couples TRBV5-1 to TRBJ2-4, with D perhaps TRBD1 (5 bases). Deletions cut 4 bases from V and 1 base from J, with 12 bases between. There are 15 residues in the CDR3. Germline assignment: CDR1 SGHRS and CDR2 YFSETQ. Here the CDR3 reads CASSAQDAAKNIQYF. The CDR3 DNA reads as TGCGCCAGCAGCGCACAGGATGCCGCCAAAAACATTCAGTACTTC.

The chain has TRBV5-1 and TRBJ1-2; 7 nucleotides match TRBD1. CDR3 length equals 14 residues. V dropped 4 bases and J dropped 6; count of bases not matched to a gene: 9. The V gene's germline CDR1 is SGHRS and CDR2 YFSETQ. The chain's CDR3 is CASSPRQGEDGYTF. CDR3 bases: TGCGCCAGCAGCCCCCGACAGGGTGAGGATGGCTACACCTTC.

This clonotype was counted a single time. The chain has TRBV28 and TRBJ2-3; TRBD1 agrees at 7 bases. CDR3 length: 17 amino acids. V shed 5 bases, J shed 0 bases, and the junction held 11 bases outside the gene matches. Germline CDR1 MDHEN, CDR2 SYDVKM. The CDR3 sequence: CASSQIRQGLSTDTQYF. DNA for the CDR3: TGTGCCAGCAGTCAGATTCGACAGGGCCTTAGCACAGATACGCAGTATTTT.

V and J are TRBV14 and TRBJ2-1; 7 bases are a match to TRBD2. Losses at the gene ends were 2 bases for V and 5 bases for J; bases not matched to a gene: 12. The CDR3 has 17 amino acids. Germline lookup yields CDR1 SGHDN and CDR2 FVKESK. This CDR3 reads CASSQLQRARGDNEQFF. In DNA, the CDR3 is TGTGCCAGCAGCCAACTACAGCGGGCCCGGGGGGACAATGAGCAGTTCTTC.

The J gene is TRBJ2-7, the V gene TRBV11-2; 9 positions match TRBD2. The trim removed 1 base at V and 9 bases at J, leaving 10 bases unmatched. CDR3 length equals 15 residues. Germline V gene data show CDR1 as SGHAT and CDR2 as FQNNGV. The CDR3, as DNA: TGTGCCAGCAGCTTAGGGGGTAGCGGGAGAACGCGGCAGTACTTC. It yields the protein CASSLGGSGRTRQYF. The complete variable domain, with remaining parts taken from reference TRBV11-2 and TRBJ2-7, reads EAGVAQSPRYKIIEKRQSVAFWCNPISGHATLYWYQQILGQGPKLLIQFQNNGVVDDSQLPKDRFSAERLKGVDSTLKIQPAKLEDSAVYLCASSLGGSGRTRQYFGPGTRLTVT.

The V call is TRBV29-1, the J call TRBJ1-1, with 8 bases matching TRBD1. V gave up 4 bases and J gave up 5 bases; unmatched junction bases: 0. This CDR3 comprises 11 residues. CDR1 SQVTM and CDR2 ANQGSEA come from the germline V gene. The CDR3 nucleotides are TGCAGCGTTGGACAGGGGACTGAAGCTTTCTTT. Its translation: CSVGQGTEAFF.

This clonotype was recorded only once. In DNA form, the CDR3 reads TGTGCCAGCAGGCCGCGGCGGGTGTACACAGATACGCAGTATTTT. The encoded protein is CASRPRRVYTDTQYF. The J gene is TRBJ2-3, the V gene TRBV2; TRBD2 might be the D (5 bases). V was clipped by 6 bases and J by 2 bases, with 15 bases between them. There are 15 residues in the CDR3. Germline V lookup: CDR1 SNHLY, CDR2 FYNNEI. The full variable domain, in which reference TRBV2 and TRBJ2-3 provide the parts outside the CDR3, is EPEVTQTPSHQVTQMGQEVILRCVPISNHLYFYWYRQILGQKVEFLVSFYNNEISEKSEIFDDQFSVERPDGSNFTLKIRSTKLEDSAMYFCASRPRRVYTDTQYFGPGTRLTVL.

This chain joins TRBV28 and TRBJ1-6; D unresolved. V was clipped by 1 base and J by 12 bases, with 7 bases between them. Per germline, CDR1 MDHEN and CDR2 SYDVKM. This CDR3 region has 12 residues. In nucleotides, the CDR3 is TGTGCCAGCAGTTTATCGACTGAACCCCTCCACTTT. Amino acids: CASSLSTEPLHF.

J is TRBJ2-7 and V is TRBV6-2 or TRBV6-3; TRBD1 matches 7 bases. The J call may be mistaken, given a closer DNA end match to TRBJ2-5. Germline-derived CDR1 and CDR2 are MNHEY and SVGEGT. CDR3 size: 15 residues. The CDR3 is CASSTRTGGKETQYF. The DNA for the CDR3 is TGTGCCAGCAGTACAAGGACAGGAGGCAAAGAGACCCAGTACTTC.